The entry below gives a single TCR beta chain sequence along with its context. The data were obtained in a study of blood T cell repertoires in COVID-19. Study details: The analysed material was cDNA or gDNA that came from T cells, B-cell-depleted T cells, or PBMCs.

The CDR3 is 15 residues long. The V segment lost 3 bases and the J segment 2 bases; nucleotides outside the gene matches: 3. Germline CDR1 and CDR2: KGHSH and LQKENI. Method: immunoSEQ multiplex PCR; TCRdb's copy keeps in-frame clones and lacks some. The data contain some 200,000 clones, 65% to 85% of them singletons. Input material: peripheral blood. The rearrangement links TRBV18 to TRBJ2-2; 7 bases map to TRBD1. This clonotype was sampled from a woman aged 55-69 years with acute or convalescent COVID-19. The chain's CDR3 is CASSPRTGNTGELFF. The CDR3 nucleotides are TGTGCCAGCTCACCGCGGACAGGCAACACCGGGGAGCTGTTTTTT.